This T cell receptor (beta chain) derives from a study of technical replicates of blood from four donors. Trimming cost V 5 bases and J 1 base, with 12 bases left between them. The V gene's germline CDR1 is MDHEN and CDR2 SYDVKM. This CDR3 has 15 residues. Repertoires were generated with immunoSEQ multiplex PCR, while TCRdb's copy carries only in-frame clones and drops some. The sample records some 71,000 clones, almost 98% being singletons. Sequencing was performed on T cells isolated from PBMCs. The genes are TRBV28 and TRBJ1-5, with a possible D match to TRBD1 (5 bases). This receptor was identified in a human donor in good health. DNA for the CDR3: TGTGCCAGCAGTCCGGCACAGGAAAGCAATCAGCCCCAGCATTTT. Residues: CASSPAQESNQPQHF. Full variable domain (missing parts from reference TRBV28 and TRBJ1-5): DVKVTQSSRYLVKRTGEKVFLECVQDMDHENMFWYRQDPGLGLRLIYFSYDVKMKEKGDIPEGYSVSREKKERFSLILESASTNQTSMYLCASSPAQESNQPQHFGDGTRLSIL.